This T cell receptor beta chain was observed in a study of shared clonotypes between healthy human individuals. The overall study: Plates per donor: three CD4 naive, three CD4 memory, two CD8 naive, one CD8 memory.

Germline loops: CDR1 GTSNPN, CDR2 SVGIG (reference sequence). The J segment lost 5 bases and the V segment lost 0 bases, leaving 8 bases of the junction unmatched. The CDR3 is 15 residues long. Data came from immunoSEQ multiplex PCR; TCRdb stores just in-frame clones and leaves some out. The profile shows some 2,100,000 clones, almost 96% of them singletons. This clonotype was sampled from a man younger than 35 in good health. The chain links TRBV30 to TRBJ2-7; 9 bases map to TRBD1. Sequences were obtained from naive CD4+ T cells sorted from blood. Stated subset: CD45RA+ positively selected. The CDR3 DNA is TGTGCCTGGAGTGTACGGGACAGGGTTGGGAACGAGCAGTACTTC. This gives the protein CAWSVRDRVGNEQYF.